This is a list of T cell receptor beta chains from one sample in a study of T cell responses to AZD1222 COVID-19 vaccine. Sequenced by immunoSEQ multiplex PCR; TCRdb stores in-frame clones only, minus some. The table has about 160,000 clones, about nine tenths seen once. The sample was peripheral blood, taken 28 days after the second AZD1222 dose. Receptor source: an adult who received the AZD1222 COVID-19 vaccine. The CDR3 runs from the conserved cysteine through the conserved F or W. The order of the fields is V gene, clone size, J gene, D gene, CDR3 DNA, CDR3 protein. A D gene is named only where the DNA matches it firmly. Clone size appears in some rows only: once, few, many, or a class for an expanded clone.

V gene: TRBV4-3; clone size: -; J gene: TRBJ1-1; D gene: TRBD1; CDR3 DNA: TGCGCCAGCAGCCAAGGGGACTCAGGGGGAGCTTTCTTT; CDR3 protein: CASSQGDSGGAFF
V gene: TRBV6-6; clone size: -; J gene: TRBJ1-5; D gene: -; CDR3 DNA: TGTGCCAGCAGTTACGAGGGAGTAGGCAATCAGCCCCAGCATTTT; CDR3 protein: CASSYEGVGNQPQHF
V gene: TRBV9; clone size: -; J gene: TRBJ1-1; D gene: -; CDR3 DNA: -; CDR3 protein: CASSVAGGVKLSF
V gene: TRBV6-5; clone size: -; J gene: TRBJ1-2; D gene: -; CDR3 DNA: TGTGCCAGCAGGGACGGGCTTGCCTCTGGCTACACCTTC; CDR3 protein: CASRDGLASGYTF
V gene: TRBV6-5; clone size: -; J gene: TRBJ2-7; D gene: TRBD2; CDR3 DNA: TGTGCCAGCAGTTACACAACCGGGACTAGTGGCGAGCAGTACTTC; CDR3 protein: CASSYTTGTSGEQYF
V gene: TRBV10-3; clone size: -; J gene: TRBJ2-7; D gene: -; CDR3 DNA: TGTGCCATCAGCCAGACCGCGGGACGAACCTCCTACGAGCAGTACTTC; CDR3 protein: CAISQTAGRTSYEQYF
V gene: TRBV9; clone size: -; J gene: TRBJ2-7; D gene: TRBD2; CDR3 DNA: TGTGCCAGCAGCGTAAGCACGGGAGGGTACGAGCAGTACTTC; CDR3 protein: CASSVSTGGYEQYF
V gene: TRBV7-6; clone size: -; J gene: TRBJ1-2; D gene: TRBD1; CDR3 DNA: TGTGCCAGCAGCCCTGGGACAGGGACTAACTATGGCTACACCTTC; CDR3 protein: CASSPGTGTNYGYTF
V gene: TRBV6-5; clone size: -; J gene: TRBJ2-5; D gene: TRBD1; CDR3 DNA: TGTGCCAGCAGTAATGACAGGGTAAAGACCCAGTACTTC; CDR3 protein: CASSNDRVKTQYF
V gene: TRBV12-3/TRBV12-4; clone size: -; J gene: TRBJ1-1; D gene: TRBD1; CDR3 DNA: TGTGCCAGCAGCATTTACAGGGGTGAAGCTTTCTTT; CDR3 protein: CASSIYRGEAFF
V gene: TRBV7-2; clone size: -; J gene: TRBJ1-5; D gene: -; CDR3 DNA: TGTGCCAGCAGCTTAGGAGCGGGGATACGCAATCAGCCCCAGCATTTT; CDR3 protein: CASSLGAGIRNQPQHF
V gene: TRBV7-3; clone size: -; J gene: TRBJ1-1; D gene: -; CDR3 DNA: TGTGCCAGCAGCTTTCAGGGTTCGAACACTGAAGCTTTCTTT; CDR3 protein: CASSFQGSNTEAFF
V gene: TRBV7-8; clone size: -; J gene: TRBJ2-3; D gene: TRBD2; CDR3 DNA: TGTGCCAGCAGCTTAACTAGCGGGGACGCCAGCCATACGCAGTATTTT; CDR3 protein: CASSLTSGDASHTQYF
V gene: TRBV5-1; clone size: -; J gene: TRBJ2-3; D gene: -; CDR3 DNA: TGCGCCAGCAGCTTGGTTCCACCCACCCCCACAGATACGCAGTATTTT; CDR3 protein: CASSLVPPTPTDTQYF
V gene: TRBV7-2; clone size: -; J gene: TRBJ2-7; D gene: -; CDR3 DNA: TGTGCCAGCAGCTTAGACCGCGGAGGTTACTACGAGCAGTACTTC; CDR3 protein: CASSLDRGGYYEQYF
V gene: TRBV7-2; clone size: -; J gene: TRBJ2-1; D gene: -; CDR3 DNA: TGTGCCAGCAGCTCCATACTAGGAAAGCAGAATGAGCAGTTCTTC; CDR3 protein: CASSSILGKQNEQFF
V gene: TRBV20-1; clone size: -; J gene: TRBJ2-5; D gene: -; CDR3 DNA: TGCAGTGCTAGAGGGGAGACCCAGTACTTC; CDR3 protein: CSARGETQYF
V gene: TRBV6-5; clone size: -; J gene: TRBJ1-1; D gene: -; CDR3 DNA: TGTGCCAGCAGTTACTCATCGGGGTCCACTGAAGCTTTCTTT; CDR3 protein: CASSYSSGSTEAFF
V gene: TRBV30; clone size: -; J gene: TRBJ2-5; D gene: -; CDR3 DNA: TGTGCCTGGGGGTGGGGGCAAGAGACCCAGTACTTC; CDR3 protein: CAWGWGQETQYF
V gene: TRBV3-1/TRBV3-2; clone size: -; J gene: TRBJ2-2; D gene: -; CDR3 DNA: TGTGCCAGCAGCTGGACAGTAACCGGGGAGCTGTTTTTT; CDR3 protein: CASSWTVTGELFF
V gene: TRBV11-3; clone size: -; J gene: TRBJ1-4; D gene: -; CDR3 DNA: TGTGCCAGCAGCCTAGGGTCCTGGAATGAAAAACTGTTTTTT; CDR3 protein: CASSLGSWNEKLFF
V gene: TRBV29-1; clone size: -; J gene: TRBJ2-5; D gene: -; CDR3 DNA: TGCAGCGTTGGTGGGGCCTCCCAGTACTTC; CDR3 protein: CSVGGASQYF
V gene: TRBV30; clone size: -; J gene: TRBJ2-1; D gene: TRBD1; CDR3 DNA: TGTGCCTGGAGTGTAAGACAGGGGGTCAACAATGAGCAGTTCTTC; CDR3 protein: CAWSVRQGVNNEQFF
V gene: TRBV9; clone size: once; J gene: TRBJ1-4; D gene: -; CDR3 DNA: TGTGCCAGCAGCGTTGCTGTTAATGAAAAACTGTTTTTT; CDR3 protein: CASSVAVNEKLFF
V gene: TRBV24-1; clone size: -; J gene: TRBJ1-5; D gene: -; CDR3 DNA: TGTGCCACCAGTGATTTGCATAGTCAGCCCCAGCATTTT; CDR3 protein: CATSDLHSQPQHF
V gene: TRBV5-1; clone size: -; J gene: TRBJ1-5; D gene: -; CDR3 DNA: TGCGCCAGCAGCGCCTTGGACGGTCGGGATCAGCCCCAGCATTTT; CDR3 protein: CASSALDGRDQPQHF